The clone carrying this TCR beta chain was picked up a small number of times. Its antigen is undetermined. TCR beta libraries were built with iRepertoire HTBI primers and Arm-PCR of CDR3 regions. TCRdb reprocessed the multiplex PCR reads with MiXCR, giving one entry per CDR3 protein. The sample gives roughly 500,000 distinct CDR3 sequences, approximately 23% of which show up once; around 13% is in the top ten. This sample is part of a study of regulatory T cells in long-lasting Graves disease. Study conclusions and caveats: Since the sample size was small, accuracy may have been reduced. Persistent Graves' disease cases displayed lower TCR diversity than newly diagnosed ones.

Time point here: persistent/refractory GD, antithyroid drugs over 5 years with positive TRAb. PBMCs provided the RNA from which the TCR library was made. As a group, patients came from one endocrinology department in Xi'an, China. CDR3 length: 16 amino acids. The genes are TRBV3-2 and TRBJ1-2; the table's D call, TRBD1, has no DNA check behind it. TRBV3-2 counts as a pseudogene. The receptor comes from a female donor with Graves disease. The material was peripheral blood mononuclear cells (PBMCs), obtained when the disease was refractory, from a patient treated with antithyroid drugs. CDR3 nucleotide sequence: TGTGCCAGCAGCTCACGGACAAAACCGGCGCTCTATGGCTACACCTTC. This encodes CASSSRTKPALYGYTF.